This entry features one T cell receptor beta chain sequence. Its cognate antigen is unknown. This CDR3 comprises 16 residues. CDR1 SGHDT and CDR2 YYEEEE come from the germline V gene. V was shortened by 3 bases and J by 6 bases, with 19 bases between the two germline ends. This entry comes from a study of CD8 T cells in ankylosing spondylitis. Study observations and caveats: Significantly higher representation of disease-linked clones was reported for matched ankylosing spondylitis synovial fluid.

One entry per CDR3 protein, called by TCRdb with MiXCR from the 5' RACE reads. Seen here are just over 350,000 distinct CDR3 sequences, approximately 22% observed once, and the top ten hold around 13%. This sequence was found in a male donor with ankylosing spondylitis or in good health (not recorded which). The sequenced sample consisted of blood, either unsorted or a sorted T cell fraction (not recorded which). The gene calls are TRBV5-6 and TRBJ2-1, with D possibly matching TRBD1 (7 bases). Written as DNA, the CDR3 is TGTGCCAGCAGCTCCGGGTTCCCAGGGGGAGGCAATGAGCAGTTCTTC. This translates into CASSSGFPGGGNEQFF. Drawing the rest from reference TRBV5-6 and TRBJ2-1, the complete variable domain is DAGVTQSPTHLIKTRGQQVTLRCSPKSGHDTVSWYQQALGQGPQFIFQYYEEEERQRGNFPDRFSGHQFPNYSSELNVNALLLGDSALYLCASSSGFPGGGNEQFFGPGTRLTVL.